This T cell receptor (beta chain) was documented in a study of radiotherapy plus CTLA-4 blockade in lung cancer. About the research overall: For 15% to 20% of patients, objective responses occurred, and around 31% had disease control.

This clone has a single count. Profiling relied on immunoSEQ multiplex PCR, and the TCRdb table lists in-frame clones only, not all of them. Of roughly 88,000 clones in the sample, about four fifths were seen once. V was cut by 2 bases and J by 3 bases, with 11 bases left in between. CDR3 length: 15 amino acids. CDR1 and CDR2 from the germline V gene are SGDLS and YYNGEE. The TCR was taken from a human donor with non-small cell lung cancer who had stable disease on radiotherapy plus ipilimumab. V and J are TRBV9 and TRBJ2-2; the D gene is possibly TRBD2 (6 bases). Sequenced material: peripheral blood, taken from a patient treated with radiotherapy plus ipilimumab. CDR3 coding DNA: TGTGCCAGCAGCGTTAGCCCGGGGGACACCGGGGAGCTGTTTTTT. This codes for CASSVSPGDTGELFF.